This is a list of T cell receptor beta chains from one sample in a study of blood T cell repertoires in COVID-19. Data came from immunoSEQ multiplex PCR; TCRdb stores just in-frame clones and leaves some out. The sample has about 180,000 clones, about 82% seen once; the top ten hold more than 7.5%. The sequenced material came from PBMCs or T cells enriched from blood (not recorded which). These receptors were obtained from a woman in her 30s who had recovered from COVID-19. The CDR3 runs from the conserved cysteine through the conserved F or W. D genes are given only for firm matches. Clone size appears in some rows only: once, few, many, or a class for an expanded clone.

TRBV23-1,TRBJ2-5,-,-,TGCGCCAGCAGTCAATGGGCCCAGGACCAAGAGACCCAGTACTTC,CASSQWAQDQETQYF
TRBV7-9,TRBJ1-1,TRBD1,-,TGTGCCAGCAGCCGTGACAGGGGGCTTACTGAAGCTTTCTTT,CASSRDRGLTEAFF
TRBV5-4,TRBJ1-3,-,-,TGTGCCAGCAGCCCGGACCAGGGTTCTGGAAACACCATATATTTT,CASSPDQGSGNTIYF
TRBV28,TRBJ1-4,TRBD1,-,TGTGCCAGCAGTACCCGGACAGGTGATGAAAAACTGTTTTTT,CASSTRTGDEKLFF
TRBV3-1/TRBV3-2,TRBJ1-5,-,-,TGTGCCAGCAACCGCACCCCGGGACACCGAGGTCAGCCCCAGCATTTT,CASNRTPGHRGQPQHF
TRBV24-1,TRBJ2-1,TRBD2,-,TGTGCCACCAGTGACGCCCTACGAGAAAGCGGGATCAATGAGCAGTTCTTC,CATSDALRESGINEQFF
TRBV7-6,TRBJ2-7,-,-,TGTGCCAGCAGTCCAGCCCCGACGGGTTCCTACGAGCAGTACTTC,CASSPAPTGSYEQYF
TRBV27,TRBJ1-2,TRBD1,few,TGTGCCAGCAGTTGGCAGGGGGCCGGCGGCTACACCTTC,CASSWQGAGGYTF
TRBV7-9,TRBJ2-5,TRBD1,-,TGTGCCAGCGTACGGACCGGGACAGGGGGCGAGACCCAGTACTTC,CASVRTGTGGETQYF
TRBV2,TRBJ1-5,TRBD1,-,TGTGCCAGCAGGCTTGGGACAGCCGGGAATCAGCCCCAGCATTTT,CASRLGTAGNQPQHF
TRBV9,TRBJ2-7,-,-,TGTGCCAGCAGCGTAGCTACAGGGAACTACGAGCAGTACTTC,CASSVATGNYEQYF
TRBV19,TRBJ2-1,TRBD1,-,TGTGCCAGTAGTACTCCCGGGACAGGGGTTAGTGAGCAGTTCTTC,CASSTPGTGVSEQFF
TRBV6-5,TRBJ2-7,TRBD1,-,TGTGCCAGCAGTTCTAGGACAGGAAGGGAGCAGTACTTC,CASSSRTGREQYF
TRBV10-2,TRBJ1-3,-,-,TGCGCCAGCAGCCCCCTCGTTGGAAACACCATATATTTT,CASSPLVGNTIYF
TRBV28,TRBJ1-2,TRBD1,-,TGTGCCAGCAGTTCCTTGGGACAGGGCGTCCGTGAGGGCTACACCTTC,CASSSLGQGVREGYTF
TRBV28,TRBJ2-2,-,-,TGTGCCAGCAGTTTATCCCTCGGGGTAACCGGGGAGCTGTTTTTT,CASSLSLGVTGELFF
TRBV28,TRBJ2-7,TRBD2,-,TGTGCCAGCAGTTCCTCCATTAAGGGACTAGCGGTCTCCTACGAGCAGTACTTC,CASSSSIKGLAVSYEQYF
TRBV7-8,TRBJ1-2,TRBD1,once,TGTGCCAGCAGCTTGGACAGGGGCGCGCTATGGGGGTCCTATGGCTACACCTTC,CASSLDRGALWGSYGYTF
TRBV6-5,TRBJ2-7,-,-,TGTGCCAGCAGTTACAGTTCCACACGCTACGAGCAGTACTTC,CASSYSSTRYEQYF